This TCR beta chain was retrieved from a study of T cells in tuberculosis. Study context: Sequenced TCRs come from CD1B-GMM tetramer-binding T cells.

Method: immunoSEQ multiplex PCR; TCRdb's copy keeps in-frame clones and lacks some. Of 54,000 or so clones in the sample, 81% were seen once. Sorting used thawed, overnight-rested PBMC stained with anti-CD3, a viability dye and GMM-loaded CD1B tetramer. C32 glucose monomycolate from Rhodococcus equi was loaded onto the CD1B tetramers. CD14-expressing monocytes were removed from PBMC before cryopreservation and sorting. Study-wide findings and caveats: Some low-affinity tetramer-binding T cells may be absent from this sample.

V lost 4 bases to trimming and J lost 4 bases, with 19 bases between them. This CDR3 spans 16 amino acids. Germline V gene data show CDR1 as SGDLS and CDR2 as YYNGEE. The sequenced material came from CD1b-GMM tetramer-negative cells sorted from PBMCs. This rearrangement joins TRBV9 to TRBJ2-3; a possible D gene is TRBD1 (6 bases). The sequence came from an adult woman with latent tuberculosis. CDR3 amino acids: CASSIRDKFWSDTQYF. The CDR3 DNA is TGTGCCAGCAGCATCCGGGACAAATTTTGGTCAGATACGCAGTATTTT.